One and the same sample provided the 11 T cell receptor beta chains below, sequenced in a study of Ad26.COV2.S vaccination and SARS-CoV-2 variants. Measured with immunoSEQ multiplex PCR; TCRdb has only the in-frame clones, and not every one. The repertoire holds some 290,000 clones, around 81% seen once, with under 2.5% in the top ten. Documented treatment: 15 to 20 received Ad26.COV2.S at low or high dose, single or two shots; about five received placebo; per-sample allocation not given. Collection of samples fell on day 63 after the first vaccine or placebo injection. Material: peripheral blood, obtained in a trial of Ad26.COV2.S vaccine versus placebo. Source of these receptors: a person aged 18-60 years who received the Ad26.COV2.S COVID-19 vaccine or a placebo.

The genes are TRBV6-1 and TRBJ1-2, with TRBD1 as a possible D gene (6 bases). The CDR3 totals 16 residues. In germline, CDR1 is MNHNS, CDR2 SASEGT. Trimming shortened V by 2 bases and J by 4 bases, and 17 bases separated the two germline ends. CDR3 sequence (DNA): TGTGCCAGCAGTGAATTAGGACAGTTAGTTGTCTATGGCTACACCTTC. Its translation is CASSELGQLVVYGYTF.

This chain connects TRBV10-3 to TRBJ2-7; TRBD1 is a possible D gene (6 bases). CDR1 ENHRY and CDR2 SYGVKD come from the germline V gene. The CDR3 runs to 15 residues. Trimming took 3 bases from V and 2 from J, leaving 14 bases between them. The CDR3 loop is CAISELLTGTYEQYF. CDR3 bases: TGTGCCATCAGTGAATTACTGACAGGTACCTACGAGCAGTACTTC.

In DNA, the CDR3 is TGTGCCACCGCGGACAGGGGGCATCATAGCAATCAGCCCCAGCATTTT. Encoded protein: CATADRGHHSNQPQHF. The chain recombines TRBV19 with TRBJ1-5; the match to TRBD1 covers 11 bases. Per the germline V gene, CDR1 is LNHDA and CDR2 is SQIVND (reference sequence). The CDR3 contains 16 residues. With 10 bases clipped from V and 0 bases from J, the junction kept 8 bases outside the gene matches.

The rearrangement uses TRBV2 and TRBJ2-2, with 7 bases matching TRBD1. The CDR3 contains 18 residues. CDR1 and CDR2 from the germline V gene are SNHLY and FYNNEI. V gave up 7 bases and J gave up 1 base; unmatched junction bases: 15. This CDR3 is CASNGVETGYGNTGELFF. For the CDR3, the DNA is TGTGCCAGCAACGGGGTAGAGACAGGGTATGGGAACACCGGGGAGCTGTTTTTT.

The chain couples TRBV28 to TRBJ2-2; the match to TRBD2 covers 7 bases. Germline V gene lookup returns CDR1 MDHEN and CDR2 SYDVKM. There are 15 residues in the CDR3. V trimming: 7 bases; J trimming: 1 base; junction bases outside the gene matches: 6. The CDR3 spells CASIRGGGNTGELFF. The CDR3 DNA reads TGTGCCAGCATTAGGGGCGGGGGGAACACCGGGGAGCTGTTTTTT. The full variable domain, in which reference TRBV28 and TRBJ2-2 provide the parts outside the CDR3, is DVKVTQSSRYLVKRTGEKVFLECVQDMDHENMFWYRQDPGLGLRLIYFSYDVKMKEKGDIPEGYSVSREKKERFSLILESASTNQTSMYLCASIRGGGNTGELFFGEGSRLTVL.

Written as DNA, the CDR3 is TGTGCCAGCAGTATACGGTCTTCGAACACTGAAGCTTTCTTT. This gives the protein CASSIRSSNTEAFF. V and J are TRBV6-5 and TRBJ1-1, with D hard to call. This CDR3 comprises 14 residues. Between the trimmed V and J ends, which lost 5 bases and 1 base, there was a span of 11 bases. The V gene's germline CDR1 is MNHEY and CDR2 SVGAGI.

The chain couples TRBV6-5 to TRBJ1-1; D is uncertain. Looked up from germline, CDR1 is MNHEY and CDR2 is SVGAGI. This CDR3 is 13 amino acids long. Trimming pared 6 bases from V and 2 bases from J, leaving 10 bases between. The CDR3, as DNA: TGTGCCAGCAGAGCCGGACGCAACACTGAAGCTTTCTTT. Encoded protein: CASRAGRNTEAFF.

This clone was detected only a few times. This chain connects TRBV18 to TRBJ1-3, with D possibly TRBD1 on 5 matching bases. The length of the CDR3 is 18 residues. V was clipped by 3 bases and J by 4 bases, with 22 bases between them. CDR1 is KGHSH and CDR2 is LQKENI in the germline V gene. The CDR3 DNA is TGTGCCAGCTCACCCCCGGTGTTTGGGATTGGGACCGGAAACACCATATATTTT. Translating it yields CASSPPVFGIGTGNTIYF.

The gene calls are TRBV4-2 and TRBJ2-1; 9 bases map to TRBD2. This CDR3 contains 16 residues. Germline trimming cut 1 base from V and 5 bases from J; bases unmatched to any gene: 6. Germline V gives CDR1 LGHNA, CDR2 YNFKEQ. CDR3 bases: TGTGCCAGCAGCCAAGCCCAAGCGGGGGGAAACAATGAGCAGTTCTTC. This codes for CASSQAQAGGNNEQFF.

This clone appeared once. The chain combines TRBV4-1 with TRBJ2-1, with D possibly matching TRBD1 (5 bases). V shed 4 bases and J shed 6 bases, with 10 bases lying between them. The length of the CDR3 is 13 residues. Germline V gene data show CDR1 as MGHRA and CDR2 as YSYEKL. CDR3 sequence (DNA): TGCGCCAGCAGCCCTCGTAGGGGCAATGAGCAGTTCTTC. It translates to CASSPRRGNEQFF.

The V gene is TRBV19, the J gene TRBJ2-7, with D maybe TRBD1 (6 bases). Trimming shortened V by 4 bases and J by 3 bases, and 10 bases separated the two germline ends. The germline CDR1 and CDR2 sequences are LNHDA and SQIVND (reference sequence). This CDR3 region has 13 residues. The CDR3 sequence: CASSTQGGYEQYF. CDR3 nucleotides: TGTGCCAGTAGTACACAGGGTGGCTACGAGCAGTACTTC.